The clone carrying this T cell receptor beta chain has just a few counts. The antigen remains unidentified. The source of the sample is a study of cytomegalovirus exposure and HLA in healthy donors. Study details: Early released data comprised approximately 85 million unique TCRs from HLA-typed donors.

The CDR3 has 11 residues. The germline V gene encodes CDR1 DFQATT and CDR2 SNEGSKA (reference sequence). Trimming pared 3 bases from V and 5 bases from J, leaving 8 bases between. 13 Jbeta primers and 60 Vbeta primers were used for the PCR. In the authors' workflow: Among the unique TCR beta chains that a later analysis counted, about 84 million in all, roughly 11 million were shared. Profiling relied on immunoSEQ multiplex PCR, and the TCRdb table lists in-frame clones only, not all of them. Clonal size and the V and J genes are those of that table, whereas D and trimming came from the DNA. This table has about 170,000 clones, around 62% appearing once. General study findings and limits: Later analysis identified a missense DCLRE1C variant that was linked to TCR beta V- and J-gene trimming. Productive status was seen about 87% or about 30% of the time for most TCR beta V segments in an earlier analysis.

V is TRBV20-1 and J is TRBJ2-7; TRBD2 might be the D (5 bases). The receptor was derived from a man aged 40-50 years in good health and CMV-seronegative. Sequencing was carried out using PBMCs. The CDR3 DNA reads TGCAGTGCTAGGCGGGCGAACGAGCAGTACTTC. This codes for CSARRANEQYF.